This TCR beta chain originates from a study of cytomegalovirus exposure and HLA in healthy donors. Across the study: The roughly 130 validation repertoires used the same platform as the approximately 700 first-cohort repertoires (as reported by a later analysis).

TCRdb keeps only in-frame clones here, not all; method: immunoSEQ multiplex PCR. Of 100,000 to 150,000 clones in the sample, 88% were seen once. The ends were cut back, 6 bases at V and 0 bases at J, with 18 bases in the middle. This CDR3 is built from 17 residues. CDR1 and CDR2 (germline): LGHNT, FRNRAP. As for this clone: The antigen is unknown.

Study-wide results and limits: The dataset shows that most TCR sequences were rare, while some public TCRs occurred in many donors.

The source material was PBMCs. This TCR came from a young man in good health and CMV-seronegative. The chain combines TRBV12-5 with TRBJ2-1; the D gene is possibly TRBD2 (6 bases). As DNA, the CDR3 is TGTGCTAGTGGACGGATTTCCCGGGGGAGCTCCTACAATGAGCAGTTCTTC. Encoded protein: CASGRISRGSSYNEQFF.